Included here is one T cell receptor beta chain sequence, with context. Its matching antigen is unknown. Here immunoSEQ multiplex PCR was the method, and the copy in TCRdb shows in-frame clones only, minus some. The sample consists of about 98,000 clones, roughly 96% of them appearing once. This sample stems from a study of T cells in pancreatic ductal adenocarcinoma. The selected patients with pancreatic ductal adenocarcinoma had surgery but no neoadjuvant therapy. J lost 4 bases, V lost 0 bases, and 1 base had no gene match. This CDR3 is built from 15 residues. Germline V gene lookup returns CDR1 LNHDA and CDR2 SQIVND (reference sequence). Findings and limits, study-wide: Tumor-versus-blood clonality comparisons may be biased toward lower tumor diversity. Compared with tumor, blood showed more total productive templates and roughly 8-fold more clonotypes. Results skew toward the minority of patients with early-stage disease. Tumor and blood clonality did not differ significantly, about 0.11 versus 0.072.

V and J are TRBV19 and TRBJ2-7, with 12 nucleotides matching TRBD2. The sequenced sample was PBMCs. The clonotype was recovered from a human donor with pancreatic ductal adenocarcinoma. The CDR3 coding sequence is TGTGCCAGTAGTATAGAGACTAGCGGGAGTTACGAGCAGTACTTC. It encodes CASSIETSGSYEQYF.